This T cell receptor beta chain was obtained from a study of T cells after yellow fever vaccination. Study information: Some fractions had low cell numbers, and these were prepared with SMART-Seq v4 Ultra Low Input. Whole-study results and caveats: A faster peak, day 5 versus 15, was reached by the weaker secondary response.

This clonotype was seen only a few times. The antigen is not known. The germline V gene has CDR1 LGHDT and CDR2 YNNKEL (reference sequence). The CDR3 loop spans 13 amino acids. Trimming cost V 3 bases and J 9 bases, with 12 bases left between them. The 5'RACE template-switching step produced TCR cDNA and added a universal primer site and UMIs. From the 5' RACE reads, TCRdb called clonotypes with MiXCR, one entry per CDR3 protein. The sample contains more than 250,000 distinct CDR3 sequences, approximately 7% of which appear only once. The gene calls are TRBV3-1 and TRBJ2-1, with a weak D call TRBD2 (5 bases). Sequencing was performed on PBMCs, taken roughly 45 days after the first yellow fever vaccination. The TCR comes from a man aged 18 to 30 who received the YFV17D yellow fever vaccine. The CDR3 DNA sequence: TGTGCCAGCAGCCACGGGGTCTCGGCTGAGCAGTTCTTC. Amino acids: CASSHGVSAEQFF.